Following are 25 T cell receptor beta chains from one sample sequenced in a study of cytomegalovirus exposure and HLA in healthy donors. TCRdb keeps only in-frame clones here, not all; method: immunoSEQ multiplex PCR. The data hold roughly 98,000 clones, with approximately 88% observed a single time. Sequences were obtained from PBMCs. These receptors all come from a woman in her thirties in good health and CMV-seronegative.

The gene calls are TRBV4-3 and TRBJ1-5; D ambiguous. The CDR3 runs to 16 residues. CDR1 and CDR2 from the germline V gene are LGHNA and YSLEER. Trimming stripped 3 bases from V and 7 bases from J, with 19 bases between. The CDR3 loop is CASSQSPGAVAQPQHF. The CDR3 DNA reads TGCGCCAGCAGCCAGAGCCCGGGAGCGGTAGCCCAGCCCCAGCATTTT.

The rearrangement links TRBV5-4 to TRBJ2-3; no definite D call. Per the germline V gene, CDR1 is SGHNT and CDR2 is YYREEE (reference sequence). The CDR3 has 13 residues. V shed 3 bases and J shed 4 bases, with 9 bases lying between them. CDR3: CASSSRQADTQYF. CDR3 bases: TGTGCCAGCAGCTCCAGGCAGGCAGATACGCAGTATTTT.

This sequence joins TRBV4-2 and TRBJ1-2; D is perhaps TRBD1 (6 bases). The germline V and J ends were trimmed by 0 bases and 8 bases, with 22 bases remaining between them. Germline V gives CDR1 LGHNA, CDR2 YNFKEQ. This CDR3 contains 17 residues. In nucleotides, the CDR3 is TGTGCCAGCAGCCAAGAGGGACGGTTGGGGGACAATATGGGCTACACCTTC. Amino acid sequence: CASSQEGRLGDNMGYTF.

The chain combines TRBV5-1 with TRBJ1-6; 11 positions match TRBD1. CDR3 length: 16 residues. Germline CDR1 is SGHRS and CDR2 is YFSETQ. The V segment lost 4 bases and the J segment 8 bases; nucleotides outside the gene matches: 8. The CDR3 region is CASSGEGQGVYSPLHF. The CDR3 DNA sequence: TGCGCCAGCAGCGGGGAGGGACAGGGGGTTTATTCACCCCTCCACTTT. The variable domain in full, completed from reference TRBV5-1 and TRBJ1-6, reads KAGVTQTPRYLIKTRGQQVTLSCSPISGHRSVSWYQQTPGQGLQFLFEYFSETQRNKGNFPGRFSGRQFSNSRSEMNVSTLELGDSALYLCASSGEGQGVYSPLHFGNGTRLTVT.

The chain joins TRBV6-5 to TRBJ2-3, with D unresolved. The CDR3 sequence is 13 residues long. Between the trimmed V and J ends, which lost 1 base and 3 bases, there was a span of 5 bases. Looked up from germline, CDR1 is MNHEY and CDR2 is SVGAGI. The CDR3 loop is CASSYFSTDTQYF. In DNA, the CDR3 is TGTGCCAGCAGTTACTTTTCGACAGATACGCAGTATTTT.

With regard to this clone: Germline is not matched at one junction end, which may reflect a read error. The chain carries TRBV18 and TRBJ2-1, with 9 bases fitting TRBD2. Germline V gene data show CDR1 as KGHSH and CDR2 as LQKENI. The CDR3 spans 13 residues. The CDR3: CASSPLPSGDQIF. CDR3 coding DNA: TGTGCCAGCTCACCTTTGCCTAGCGGGGATCAGATCTTC.

The V gene is TRBV5-1, the J gene TRBJ2-1; possible D gene TRBD2, 6 bases. Germline V lookup: CDR1 SGHRS, CDR2 YFSETQ. Trimming shortened V by 5 bases and J by 8 bases, and 17 bases separated the two germline ends. This CDR3 has 14 residues. The chain's CDR3 is CASRLQPGVHEQFF. The DNA for the CDR3 is TGCGCCAGCAGGTTACAGCCGGGGGTGCATGAGCAGTTCTTC.

This clone is medium-sized within its sample. The chain has TRBV5-1 and TRBJ1-1; TRBD1 is a possible D gene (5 bases). V lost 4 bases, J lost 3 bases, and 13 bases lay in between. CDR1 SGHRS and CDR2 YFSETQ come from the germline V gene. This CDR3 contains 14 residues. The CDR3 nucleotides are TGCGCCAGCAGCAACCCTGGGGGGGACACTGAAGCTTTCTTT. Its translation: CASSNPGGDTEAFF.

The V call is TRBV18, the J call TRBJ2-3, with 9 bases matching TRBD2. The CDR3 sequence is 15 residues long. The V gene end was trimmed by 5 bases and the J gene end by 4 bases; junction bases not matched to a gene: 7. The germline V gene encodes CDR1 KGHSH and CDR2 LQKENI. The DNA for the CDR3 is TGTGCCAGCTCAATAAAAGCGGGGGGTGCAGATACGCAGTATTTT. Amino acid sequence: CASSIKAGGADTQYF.

The rearrangement joins TRBV19 to TRBJ2-1; 10 bases align to TRBD2. V was clipped by 5 bases and J by 13 bases; unmatched bases: 8. Looked up from germline, CDR1 is LNHDA and CDR2 is SQIVND (reference sequence). The CDR3 extends over 13 amino acids. The CDR3 region has the DNA TGTGCCAGTAGTCTAGCGATAGCGGGAGGTCAGTTCTTC. Amino acids: CASSLAIAGGQFF.

The chain joins TRBV6-5 to TRBJ1-2; TRBD1 matches 10 bases. The CDR3 covers 14 residues. Germline V gene sequence: CDR1 MNHEY, CDR2 SVGAGI. The V segment lost 5 bases and the J segment 6 bases; nucleotides outside the gene matches: 6. Here the CDR3 DNA reads TGTGCCAGCAGTATGAGAGGGACAGGGGATGGCTACACCTTC. Its translation is CASSMRGTGDGYTF.

The rearrangement uses TRBV7-9 and TRBJ2-2, with TRBD2 identical over 7 bases. This CDR3 has 18 amino acids. Trimming cost V 5 bases and J 1 base; bases outside gene matches: 13. Germline CDR1 SEHNR, CDR2 FQNEAQ (reference sequence). CDR3 region: CASSPPWAGELNTGELFF. In nucleotides, the CDR3 is TGTGCCAGCAGCCCTCCTTGGGCGGGGGAGCTGAACACCGGGGAGCTGTTTTTT.

This sequence joins TRBV23-1 and TRBJ1-4; 8 bases agree with TRBD1. TRBV23-1 is filed as an ORF, its function uncertain. The CDR3 has 15 residues. V was pared by 4 bases and J by 8 bases, with 9 bases of the junction left unmatched. CDR3 coding DNA: TGCGCCAGCAGTCCCACGACAGGGGAGGTCGAAAAACTGTTTTTT. Protein product: CASSPTTGEVEKLFF.

The V call is TRBV7-8, the J call TRBJ2-7; 10 bases are shared with TRBD1. Trimming took 3 bases from V and 4 from J; bases not matched to a gene: 6. Germline assignment: CDR1 SGHVS and CDR2 FQNEAQ. The CDR3 covers 15 residues. As DNA, the CDR3 is TGTGCCAGCAGCTTGTCAGGGACAGGGGTTTACGAGCAGTACTTC. Translation: CASSLSGTGVYEQYF.

The chain combines TRBV4-3 with TRBJ2-1, with 8 positions matching TRBD1. Germline trimming cut 3 bases from V and 7 bases from J; bases unmatched to any gene: 5. The CDR3 consists of 14 residues. Germline V gene data show CDR1 as LGHNA and CDR2 as YSLEER. CDR3 nucleotides: TGCGCCAGCAGCCAGCAGGGGGCGCCGAATGAGCAGTTCTTC. Amino acid sequence: CASSQQGAPNEQFF.

The CDR3 here is CASSLEGGGNEQFF. As DNA, the CDR3 is TGTGCCAGCAGCTTAGAGGGGGGAGGCAATGAGCAGTTCTTC. The chain is built from TRBV11-3 and TRBJ2-1; D perhaps matches TRBD2 (6 bases). The CDR3 has 14 amino acids. Deletions cut 0 bases from V and 6 bases from J, with 9 bases between. CDR1 and CDR2 from the germline V gene are SGHNT and YENEEA.

The V gene is TRBV5-4, the J gene TRBJ2-7; 7 nucleotides agree with TRBD2. V gave up 4 bases and J gave up 3 bases; unmatched junction bases: 10. There are 15 residues in the CDR3. Germline CDR1 SGHNT, CDR2 YYREEE (reference sequence). The CDR3 is CASSDTVGEGYEQYF. The CDR3 DNA sequence: TGTGCCAGCAGCGACACCGTCGGGGAGGGCTACGAGCAGTACTTC.

The chain links TRBV9 to TRBJ1-1; D uncertain. CDR3 length equals 12 residues. Germline CDR1 reads SGDLS; CDR2 reads YYNGEE. The V end was cut by 5 bases, the J end by 7 bases, with 12 bases between. CDR3 sequence (DNA): TGTGCCAGCAGTCCCCTCCCGGGTGAAGCTTTCTTT. The encoded protein is CASSPLPGEAFF.

The chain employs TRBV27 and TRBJ1-2; 8 nucleotides agree with TRBD1. The CDR3 loop spans 15 amino acids. The germline V gene encodes CDR1 MNHEY and CDR2 SMNVEV (reference sequence). J gave up 8 bases and V 6 bases, and 14 bases lay outside the gene matches. The CDR3 DNA sequence: TGTGCCAGCAGCTCCGGACAGGGAAGAACAAACGGCTACACCTTC. It is translated as CASSSGQGRTNGYTF.

The chain links TRBV28 to TRBJ2-3; 10 bases match TRBD2. This CDR3 has 16 amino acids. V lost 3 bases, J lost 1 base, and 4 bases stayed unmatched. Per the germline V gene, CDR1 is MDHEN and CDR2 is SYDVKM. This CDR3 reads CASSLALAGGTDTQYF. DNA for the CDR3: TGTGCCAGCAGTTTGGCTCTAGCGGGAGGCACAGATACGCAGTATTTT.

This clone has more than one count but fewer than ten. The chain joins TRBV10-3 to TRBJ2-5, with 8 nucleotides matching TRBD2. The CDR3 runs to 13 residues. The V and J ends lost 8 bases and 5 bases, in that order; junction bases with no gene match: 7. The V gene's germline CDR1 is ENHRY and CDR2 SYGVKD. DNA of the CDR3: TGTGCCATCCTAGATCCGGGAGGGGAGACCCAGTACTTC. This sequence encodes CAILDPGGETQYF.

The rearrangement uses TRBV6-6 and TRBJ2-1, with D perhaps TRBD1 (5 bases). The V end was cut by 8 bases, the J end by 8 bases, with 13 bases between. This CDR3 is 12 amino acids long. Germline V gene sequence: CDR1 MNHNY, CDR2 SVGAGI (reference sequence). The CDR3 DNA follows: TGTGCCAGCGGAGCTAGGGGTCATGAGCAGTTCTTC. It encodes CASGARGHEQFF.

The chain has TRBV11-2 and TRBJ1-1; the D gene is possibly TRBD1 (5 bases). Germline loops: CDR1 SGHAT, CDR2 FQNNGV. The CDR3 is 14 amino acids. Deletions cut 3 bases from V and 1 base from J, with 9 bases between. CDR3 nucleotides: TGTGCCAGCAGCTTTAGGGGAACGAACACTGAAGCTTTCTTT. Translated: CASSFRGTNTEAFF.

The table lists this clone with a count of one. The chain combines TRBV4-2 with TRBJ2-7; D gene uncertain. In germline, CDR1 is LGHNA, CDR2 YNFKEQ. The CDR3 contains 14 residues. V was clipped by 1 base and J by 0 bases, with 7 bases between them. CDR3 nucleotides: TGTGCCAGCAGCCAAGTGGTCGGCTCCTACGAGCAGTACTTC. This codes for CASSQVVGSYEQYF.

V and J are TRBV4-2 and TRBJ1-2; tentative D call: TRBD1 (5 bases). Germline lookup yields CDR1 LGHNA and CDR2 YNFKEQ. V dropped 1 base and J dropped 3 bases, with 24 bases sitting between them. The CDR3 consists of 19 residues. The CDR3 protein is CASSQAVWRQRKADYGYTF. The CDR3 nucleotides read TGTGCCAGCAGCCAAGCGGTCTGGAGACAGCGAAAAGCAGACTATGGCTACACCTTC.